A single sample gave rise to the 2 T cell receptor beta chains below, sequenced in a study of kidney transplant recipient with SARS-CoV-2 infection. TCRdb re-called the reads with MiXCR, one entry per CDR3 protein. The sample includes roughly 250,000 distinct CDR3 sequences, roughly 26% of them seen just once. Sequenced here: a blood sample, sampled at baseline and on approximately day 120 from a kidney transplant recipient. The receptor source for this set is a male patient in his thirties who had COVID-19 and was a kidney transplant recipient. Some T cells may have originated in the graft donor.

This clonotype was counted at least ten times. V usage is TRBV10-3 and J usage is TRBJ1-2; D might be TRBD1 (5 bases). Trimming took 3 bases from V and 2 from J, leaving 13 bases between them. This CDR3 contains 15 residues. Germline CDR1 ENHRY, CDR2 SYGVKD. The CDR3 protein is CAISDRPWGNYGYTF. DNA of the CDR3: TGTGCCATCAGTGATAGGCCATGGGGGAACTATGGCTACACCTTC.

This clonotype was detected many times. The rearrangement joins TRBV7-6 to TRBJ2-3, with D possibly TRBD1 on 5 matching bases. In germline, CDR1 is SGHVS, CDR2 FNYEAQ. V lost 2 bases to trimming and J lost 2 bases, with 8 bases between them. The CDR3 spans 14 residues. DNA of the CDR3: TGTGCCAGCAGCTTAATGACAGACACAGATACGCAGTATTTT. It encodes CASSLMTDTDTQYF.